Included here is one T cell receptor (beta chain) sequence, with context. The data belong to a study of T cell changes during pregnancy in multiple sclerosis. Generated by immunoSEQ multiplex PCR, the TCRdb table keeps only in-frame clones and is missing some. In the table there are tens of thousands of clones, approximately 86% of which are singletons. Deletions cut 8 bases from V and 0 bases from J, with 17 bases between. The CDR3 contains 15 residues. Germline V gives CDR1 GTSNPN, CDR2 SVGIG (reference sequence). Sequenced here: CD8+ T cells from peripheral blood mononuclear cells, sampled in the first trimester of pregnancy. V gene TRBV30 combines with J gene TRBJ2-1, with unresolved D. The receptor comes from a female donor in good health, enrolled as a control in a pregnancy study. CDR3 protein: CAPTCEVYSYNEQFF. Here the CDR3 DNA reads TGTGCCCCCACGTGTGAGGTTTACTCCTACAATGAGCAGTTCTTC.